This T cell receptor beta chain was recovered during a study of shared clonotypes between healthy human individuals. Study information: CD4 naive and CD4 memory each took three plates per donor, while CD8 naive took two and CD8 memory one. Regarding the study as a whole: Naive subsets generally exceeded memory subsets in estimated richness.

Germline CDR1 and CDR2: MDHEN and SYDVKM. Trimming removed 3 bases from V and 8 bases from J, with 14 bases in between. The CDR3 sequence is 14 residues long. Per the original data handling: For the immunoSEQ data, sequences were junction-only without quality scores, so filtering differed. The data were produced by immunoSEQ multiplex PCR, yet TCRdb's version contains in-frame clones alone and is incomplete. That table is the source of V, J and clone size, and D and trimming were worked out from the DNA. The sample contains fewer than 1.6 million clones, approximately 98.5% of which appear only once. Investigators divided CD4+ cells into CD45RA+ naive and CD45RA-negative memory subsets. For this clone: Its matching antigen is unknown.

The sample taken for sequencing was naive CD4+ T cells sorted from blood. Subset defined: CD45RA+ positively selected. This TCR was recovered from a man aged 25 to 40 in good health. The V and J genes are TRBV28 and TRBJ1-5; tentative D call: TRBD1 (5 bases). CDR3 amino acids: CASSLVGREKPQHF. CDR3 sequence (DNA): TGTGCCAGCAGTTTGGTGGGCAGGGAAAAGCCCCAGCATTTT.